The 4 T cell receptor beta chains reported below all come from one sample, sequenced in a study of PD-L1 blockade in urothelial cancer. The repertoire was sequenced with immunoSEQ multiplex PCR; TCRdb's copy has only in-frame clones and lacks some. The sample holds 45,000 or so clones; about nine tenths are singletons and the top ten take around 3.9%. The material sequenced was PBMCs, taken around atezolizumab (anti-PD-L1) treatment. The receptors were sampled from a man at least 80 years old with urothelial cancer.

The chain joins TRBV5-1 to TRBJ2-5, with TRBD2 identical over 7 bases. The J segment lost 2 bases and the V segment lost 0 bases, leaving 4 bases of the junction unmatched. This CDR3 is built from 15 residues. The germline V gene has CDR1 SGHRS and CDR2 YFSETQ. CDR3 sequence: CASSLAPSGQETQYF. CDR3 DNA: TGCGCCAGCAGCTTGGCCCCTAGCGGTCAAGAGACCCAGTACTTC.

The CDR3 loop reads CASSYDPGGTGELFF. CDR3 nucleotides: TGTGCCAGCAGCTACGACCCCGGAGGGACCGGGGAGCTGTTTTTT. The chain uses TRBV5-4 and TRBJ2-2, with D perhaps matching TRBD2 (6 bases). The CDR3 has 15 residues. CDR1 SGHNT and CDR2 YYREEE come from the germline V gene (reference sequence). Trimming pared 3 bases from V and 5 bases from J, leaving 14 bases between.

The chain carries TRBV28 and TRBJ2-7; TRBD2 aligns across 7 bases. The V gene end was trimmed by 5 bases and the J gene end by 7 bases; junction bases not matched to a gene: 5. The length of the CDR3 is 12 residues. Per the germline V gene, CDR1 is MDHEN and CDR2 is SYDVKM. In nucleotides, the CDR3 is TGTGCCAGCAGTATTCTACTAGCGGAGCAGTACTTC. This codes for CASSILLAEQYF.

J is TRBJ1-5 and V is TRBV7-2; D uncertain. The CDR3 runs 13 residues. Looked up from germline, CDR1 is SGHTA and CDR2 is FQGNSA. Trimming left V 4 bases short and J 2 bases short, with 6 bases between. The CDR3 DNA is TGTGCCAGCAGCTACAACGGCAATCAGCCCCAGCATTTT. Amino acid sequence: CASSYNGNQPQHF.